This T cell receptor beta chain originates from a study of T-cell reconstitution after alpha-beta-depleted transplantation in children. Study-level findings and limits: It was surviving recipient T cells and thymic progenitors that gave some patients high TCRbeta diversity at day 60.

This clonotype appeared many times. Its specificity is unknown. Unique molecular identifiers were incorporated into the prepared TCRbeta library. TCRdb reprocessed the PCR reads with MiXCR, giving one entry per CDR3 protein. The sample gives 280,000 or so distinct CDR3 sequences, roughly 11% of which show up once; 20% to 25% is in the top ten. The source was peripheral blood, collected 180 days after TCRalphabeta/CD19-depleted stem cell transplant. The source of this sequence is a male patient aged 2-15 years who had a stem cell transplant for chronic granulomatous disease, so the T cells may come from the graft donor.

The CDR3 spells CASSPPRPEGYNEQFF. CDR3 coding DNA: TGTGCCAGCTCACCCCCGCGGCCCGAAGGATACAATGAGCAGTTCTTC. The genes are TRBV18 and TRBJ2-1; D not resolved. Trimming removed 3 bases from V and 4 bases from J, with 16 bases in between. The CDR3 is 16 amino acids. Germline CDR1 and CDR2: KGHSH and LQKENI. Together with reference TRBV18 and TRBJ2-1, the CDR3 gives the full variable domain: NAGVMQNPRHLVRRRGQEARLRCSPMKGHSHVYWYRQLPEEGLKFMVYLQKENIIDESGMPKERFSAEFPKEGPSILRIQQVVRGDSAAYFCASSPPRPEGYNEQFFGPGTRLTVL.